What follows are 4 T cell receptor beta chains derived from one specimen sequenced in a study of shared clonotypes between healthy human individuals. Some clones are missing from TCRdb's copy, which holds only in-frame ones; the method was immunoSEQ multiplex PCR. The sample contains about 2.5 million clones, under 95% of which appear only once. The sequencing input was naive CD4+ T cells from PBMCs. Subset in this sample: CD45RA+ positively selected. The source is a man between 18 and 35 years old in good health. Some clones in this sample may be carry-over from other donors' samples.

This chain links TRBV15 with TRBJ2-7, with 7 bases that match TRBD2. Germline V gene sequence: CDR1 LNHNV, CDR2 YYDKDF (reference sequence). The CDR3 sequence is 15 residues long. The J segment lost 0 bases and the V segment lost 3 bases, leaving 5 bases of the junction unmatched. The DNA for the CDR3 is TGTGCCACCAGCAGCTCGGGGGGAATCTCCTACGAGCAGTACTTC. This translates into CATSSSGGISYEQYF.

This clone has only one observation. The chain employs TRBV5-1 and TRBJ2-1; 10 positions agree with TRBD1. V trimming: 6 bases; J trimming: 7 bases; junction bases outside the gene matches: 7. The CDR3 spans 14 residues. Germline V lookup: CDR1 SGHRS, CDR2 YFSETQ. CDR3 in amino acids: CASKTGGAGNEQFF. The CDR3, as DNA: TGCGCCAGCAAGACAGGGGGCGCGGGTAATGAGCAGTTCTTC.

The rearrangement uses TRBV7-9 and TRBJ1-4; D is undetermined. The CDR3 runs 15 residues. Between the trimmed V and J ends, which lost 5 bases and 5 bases, there was a span of 15 bases. Per the germline V gene, CDR1 is SEHNR and CDR2 is FQNEAQ (reference sequence). The CDR3 coding sequence is TGTGCCAGCAGCCCATCGGGGTTGCCCAATGAAAAACTGTTTTTT. This sequence encodes CASSPSGLPNEKLFF.

This clone showed up just a few times. The DNA for the CDR3 is TGTGCCGCCAATCCCGGGCAGGGTAATCAGCCCCAGCATTTT. The encoded protein is CAANPGQGNQPQHF. The chain employs TRBV30 and TRBJ1-5, with a tentative D call TRBD1 (5 bases). The germline V and J ends were trimmed by 8 bases and 4 bases, with 18 bases remaining between them. The germline V gene encodes CDR1 GTSNPN and CDR2 SVGIG (reference sequence). CDR3 length: 14 residues. The complete variable domain, with remaining parts taken from reference TRBV30 and TRBJ1-5, reads SQTIHQWPATLVQPVGSPLSLECTVEGTSNPNLYWYRQAAGRGLQLLFYSVGIGQISSEVPQNLSASRPQDRQFILSSKKLLLSDSGFYLCAANPGQGNQPQHFGDGTRLSIL.